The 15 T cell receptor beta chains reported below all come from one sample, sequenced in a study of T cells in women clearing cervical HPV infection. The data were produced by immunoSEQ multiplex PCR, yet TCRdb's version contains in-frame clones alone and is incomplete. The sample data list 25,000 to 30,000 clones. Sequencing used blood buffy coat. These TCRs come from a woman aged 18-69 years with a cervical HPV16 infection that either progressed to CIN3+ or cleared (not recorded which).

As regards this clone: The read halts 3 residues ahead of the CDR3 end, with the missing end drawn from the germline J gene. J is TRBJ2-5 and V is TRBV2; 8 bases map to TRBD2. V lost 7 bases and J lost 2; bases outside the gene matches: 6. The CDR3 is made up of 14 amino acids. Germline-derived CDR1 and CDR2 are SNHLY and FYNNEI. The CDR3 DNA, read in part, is TGTGCCAGCATTGGGACTAGTGTTCAAGAGACC. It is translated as CASIGTSVQET. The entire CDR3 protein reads CASIGTSVQETQYF.

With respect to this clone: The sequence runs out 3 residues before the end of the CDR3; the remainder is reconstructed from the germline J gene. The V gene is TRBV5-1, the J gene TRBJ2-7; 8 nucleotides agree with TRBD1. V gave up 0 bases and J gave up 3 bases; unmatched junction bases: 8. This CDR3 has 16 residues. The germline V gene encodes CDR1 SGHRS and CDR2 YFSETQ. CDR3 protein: CASSLGETGDLYEQYF. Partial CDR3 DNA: TGCGCCAGCAGCTTGGGCGAGACAGGGGACCTCTACGAG.

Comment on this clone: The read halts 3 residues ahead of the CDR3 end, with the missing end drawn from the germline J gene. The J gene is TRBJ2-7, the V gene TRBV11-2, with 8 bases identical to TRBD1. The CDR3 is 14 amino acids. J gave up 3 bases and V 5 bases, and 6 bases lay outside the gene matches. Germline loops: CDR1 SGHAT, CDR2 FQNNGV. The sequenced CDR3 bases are TGTGCCAGCAGCCTCCCCGGGACAGGCTACGAG. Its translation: CASSLPGTGYE. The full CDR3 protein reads CASSLPGTGYEQYF.

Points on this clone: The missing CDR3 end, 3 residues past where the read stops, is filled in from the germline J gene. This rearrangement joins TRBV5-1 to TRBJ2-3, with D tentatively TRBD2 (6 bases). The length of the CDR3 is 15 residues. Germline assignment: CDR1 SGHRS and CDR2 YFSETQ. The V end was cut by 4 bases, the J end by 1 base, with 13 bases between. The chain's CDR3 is CASSIGEVGTDTQYF. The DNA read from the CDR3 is TGCGCCAGCAGCATAGGGGAGGTGGGCACAGATACG.

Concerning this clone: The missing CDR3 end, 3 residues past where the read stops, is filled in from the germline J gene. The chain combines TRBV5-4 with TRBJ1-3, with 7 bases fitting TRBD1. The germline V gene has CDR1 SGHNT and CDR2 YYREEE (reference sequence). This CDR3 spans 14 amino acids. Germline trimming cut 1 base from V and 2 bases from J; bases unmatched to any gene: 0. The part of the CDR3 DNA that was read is TGTGCCAGCAGCTTGCAGGGGGCTGGAAACACC. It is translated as CASSLQGAGNT. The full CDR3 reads CASSLQGAGNTIYF. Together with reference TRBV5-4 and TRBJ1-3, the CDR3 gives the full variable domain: ETGVTQSPTHLIKTRGQQVTLRCSSQSGHNTVSWYQQALGQGPQFIFQYYREEENGRGNFPPRFSGLQFPNYSSELNVNALELDDSALYLCASSLQGAGNTIYFGEGSWLTVV.

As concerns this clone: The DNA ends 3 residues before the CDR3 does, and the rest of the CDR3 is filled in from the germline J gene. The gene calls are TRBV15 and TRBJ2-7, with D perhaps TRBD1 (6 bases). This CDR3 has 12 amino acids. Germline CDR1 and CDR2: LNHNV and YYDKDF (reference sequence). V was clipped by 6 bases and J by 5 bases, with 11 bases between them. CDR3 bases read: TGTGCCACCAGGTGGACAGTTAACGAG. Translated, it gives CATRWTVNE. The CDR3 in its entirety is CATRWTVNEQYF.

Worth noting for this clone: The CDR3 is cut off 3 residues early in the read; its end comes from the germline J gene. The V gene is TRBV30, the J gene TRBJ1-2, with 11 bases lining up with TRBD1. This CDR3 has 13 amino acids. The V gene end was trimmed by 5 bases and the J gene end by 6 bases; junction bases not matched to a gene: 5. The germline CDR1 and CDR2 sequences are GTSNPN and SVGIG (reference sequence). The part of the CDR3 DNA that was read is TGTGCCTGGTGTCGGGACAGGGGGAATGGC. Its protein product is CAWCRDRGNG. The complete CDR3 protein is CAWCRDRGNGYTF.

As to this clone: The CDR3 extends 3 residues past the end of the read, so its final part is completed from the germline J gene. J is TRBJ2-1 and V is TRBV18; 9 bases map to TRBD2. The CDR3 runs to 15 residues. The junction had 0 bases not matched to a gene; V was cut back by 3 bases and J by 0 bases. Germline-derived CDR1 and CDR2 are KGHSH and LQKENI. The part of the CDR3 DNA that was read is TGTGCCAGCTCACCGGGACTAGCCTCCTACAATGAG. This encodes CASSPGLASYNE. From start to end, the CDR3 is CASSPGLASYNEQFF.

The chain's CDR3 is CASSSANRGNYGYTF. Incomplete CDR3 DNA: TGTGCCAGCAGCTCGGCAAACAGGGGTAACTATGGC. The chain has TRBV5-6 and TRBJ1-2, with TRBD1 matching 7 bases. The observed sequence ends 3 residues before the CDR3 terminus, with the missing tail filled in from the germline J gene. Per germline, CDR1 SGHDT and CDR2 YYEEEE. The junction had 6 bases not matched to a gene; V was cut back by 3 bases and J by 1 base. The CDR3 contains 15 residues. The full variable domain, completed using reference TRBV5-6 and TRBJ1-2, is DAGVTQSPTHLIKTRGQQVTLRCSPKSGHDTVSWYQQALGQGPQFIFQYYEEEERQRGNFPDRFSGHQFPNYSSELNVNALLLGDSALYLCASSSANRGNYGYTFGSGTRLTVV.

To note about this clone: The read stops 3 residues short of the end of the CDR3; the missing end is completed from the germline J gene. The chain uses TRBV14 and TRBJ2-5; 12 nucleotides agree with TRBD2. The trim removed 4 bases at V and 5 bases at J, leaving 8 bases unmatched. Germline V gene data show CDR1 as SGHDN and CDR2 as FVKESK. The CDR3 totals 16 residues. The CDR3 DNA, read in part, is TGTGCCAGCAGCCCCCTAGCGGGGGGGCCCGTTGAGACC. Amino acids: CASSPLAGGPVET. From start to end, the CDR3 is CASSPLAGGPVETQYF.

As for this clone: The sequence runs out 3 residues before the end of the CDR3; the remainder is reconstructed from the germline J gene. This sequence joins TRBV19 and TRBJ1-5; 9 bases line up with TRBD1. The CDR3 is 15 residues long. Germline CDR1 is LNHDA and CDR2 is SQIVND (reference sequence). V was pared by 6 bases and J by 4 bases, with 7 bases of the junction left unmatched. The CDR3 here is CASSRTGEGNQPQHF. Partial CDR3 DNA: TGTGCCAGTAGCAGGACAGGGGAGGGGAATCAGCCC.

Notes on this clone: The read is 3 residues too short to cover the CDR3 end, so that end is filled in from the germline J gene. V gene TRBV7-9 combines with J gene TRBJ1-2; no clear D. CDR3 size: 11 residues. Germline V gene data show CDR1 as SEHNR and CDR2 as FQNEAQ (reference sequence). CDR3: CASSLVYDYTF. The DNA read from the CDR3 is TGTGCCAGCAGCTTAGTCTACGAC.

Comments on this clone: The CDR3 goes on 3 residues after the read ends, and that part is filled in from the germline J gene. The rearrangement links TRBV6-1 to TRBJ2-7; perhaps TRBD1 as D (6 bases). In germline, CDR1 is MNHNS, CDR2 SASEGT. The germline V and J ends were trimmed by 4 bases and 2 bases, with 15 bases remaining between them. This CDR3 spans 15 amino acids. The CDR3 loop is CASSVLTGTPYEQYF. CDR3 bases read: TGTGCCAGCAGTGTACTAACAGGGACCCCCTACGAG.

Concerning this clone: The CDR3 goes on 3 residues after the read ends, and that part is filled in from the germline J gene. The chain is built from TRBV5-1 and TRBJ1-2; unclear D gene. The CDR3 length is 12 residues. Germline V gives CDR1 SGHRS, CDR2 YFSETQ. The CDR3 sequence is CASSPSGIGYTF. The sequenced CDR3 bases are TGCGCCAGCAGCCCTTCGGGTATAGGC.

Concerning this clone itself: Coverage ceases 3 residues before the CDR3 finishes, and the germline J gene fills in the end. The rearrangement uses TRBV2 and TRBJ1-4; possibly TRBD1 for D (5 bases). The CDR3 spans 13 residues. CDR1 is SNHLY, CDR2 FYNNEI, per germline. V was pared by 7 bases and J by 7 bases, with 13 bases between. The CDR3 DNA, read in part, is TGTGCCAGCAAGGTCGGGGGGGGTGAAAAA. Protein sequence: CASKVGGGEK. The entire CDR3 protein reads CASKVGGGEKLFF. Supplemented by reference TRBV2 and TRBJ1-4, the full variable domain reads EPEVTQTPSHQVTQMGQEVILRCVPISNHLYFYWYRQILGQKVEFLVSFYNNEISEKSEIFDDQFSVERPDGSNFTLKIRSTKLEDSAMYFCASKVGGGEKLFFGSGTQLSVL.